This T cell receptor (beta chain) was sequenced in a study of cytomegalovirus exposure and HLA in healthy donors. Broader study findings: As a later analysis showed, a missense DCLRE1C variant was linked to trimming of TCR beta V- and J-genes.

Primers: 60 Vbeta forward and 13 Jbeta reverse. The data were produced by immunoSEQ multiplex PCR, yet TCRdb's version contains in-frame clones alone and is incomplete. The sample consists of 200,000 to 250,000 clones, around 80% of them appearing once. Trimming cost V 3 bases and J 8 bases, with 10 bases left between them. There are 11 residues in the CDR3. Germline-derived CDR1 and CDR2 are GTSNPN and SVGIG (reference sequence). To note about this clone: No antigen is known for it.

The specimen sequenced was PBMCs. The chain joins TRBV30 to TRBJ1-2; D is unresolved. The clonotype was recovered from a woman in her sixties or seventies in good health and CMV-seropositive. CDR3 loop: CAWREFRGYTF. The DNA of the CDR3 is TGTGCCTGGAGGGAGTTTCGAGGCTACACCTTC.